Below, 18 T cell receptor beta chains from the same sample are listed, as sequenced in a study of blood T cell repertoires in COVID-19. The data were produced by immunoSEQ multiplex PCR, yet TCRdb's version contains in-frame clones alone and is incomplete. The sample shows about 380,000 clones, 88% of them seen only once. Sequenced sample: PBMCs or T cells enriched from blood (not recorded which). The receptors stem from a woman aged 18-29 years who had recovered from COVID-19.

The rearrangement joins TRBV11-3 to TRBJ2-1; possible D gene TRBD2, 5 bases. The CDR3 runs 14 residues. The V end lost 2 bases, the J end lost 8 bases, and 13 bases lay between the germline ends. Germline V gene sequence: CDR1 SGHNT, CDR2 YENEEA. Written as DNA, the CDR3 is TGTGCCAGCAGCTTAAATCGGGGTTCCGATGAGCAGTTCTTC. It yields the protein CASSLNRGSDEQFF.

CDR3 DNA sequence: TGTGCCAGCAGCTACGGACTTACCCCCACAGATACGCAGTATTTT. It specifies CASSYGLTPTDTQYF. J is TRBJ2-3 and V is TRBV9; a possible D gene is TRBD2 (5 bases). The ends were cut back, 4 bases at V and 2 bases at J, with 14 bases in the middle. The CDR3 has 15 amino acids. Germline loops: CDR1 SGDLS, CDR2 YYNGEE.

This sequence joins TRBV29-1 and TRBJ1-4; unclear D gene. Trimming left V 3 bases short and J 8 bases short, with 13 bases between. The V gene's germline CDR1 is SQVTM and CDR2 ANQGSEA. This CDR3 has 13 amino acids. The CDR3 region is CSVDGGIGEKLFF. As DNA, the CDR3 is TGCAGCGTTGATGGAGGGATAGGGGAAAAACTGTTTTTT.

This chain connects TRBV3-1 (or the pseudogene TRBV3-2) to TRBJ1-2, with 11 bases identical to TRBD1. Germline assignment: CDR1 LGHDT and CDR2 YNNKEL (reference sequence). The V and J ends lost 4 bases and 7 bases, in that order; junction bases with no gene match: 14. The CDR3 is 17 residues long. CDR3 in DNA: TGTGCCAGCAGCCTCTTCGACCCGGGACAGGGGGTTTCTGGCTACACCTTC. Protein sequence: CASSLFDPGQGVSGYTF.

The CDR3 here is CASSPGQANTEAFF. CDR3 DNA: TGTGCCAGCAGCCCGGGACAGGCCAACACTGAAGCTTTCTTT. This chain joins TRBV6-5 and TRBJ1-1; 8 positions agree with TRBD1. V shed 6 bases, J shed 2 bases, and the junction held 5 bases outside the gene matches. CDR1 MNHEY and CDR2 SVGAGI come from the germline V gene. The CDR3 is made up of 14 amino acids.

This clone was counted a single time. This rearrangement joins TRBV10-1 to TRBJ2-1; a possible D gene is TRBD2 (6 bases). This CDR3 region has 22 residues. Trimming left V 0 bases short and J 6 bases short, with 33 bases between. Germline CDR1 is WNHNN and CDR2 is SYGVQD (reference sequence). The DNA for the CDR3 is TGCGCCAGCAGTGAGTCTACTAGCTTTAGCAGTGAGTCTACCTGGGCAGGCAATGAGCAGTTCTTC. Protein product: CASSESTSFSSESTWAGNEQFF.

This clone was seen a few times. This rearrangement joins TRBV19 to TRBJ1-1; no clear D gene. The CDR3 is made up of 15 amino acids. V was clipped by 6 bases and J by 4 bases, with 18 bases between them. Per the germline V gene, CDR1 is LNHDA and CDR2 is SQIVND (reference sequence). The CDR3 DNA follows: TGTGCCAGTAGCCCGGAGTCGTGGATCGGCACTGAAGCTTTCTTT. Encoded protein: CASSPESWIGTEAFF.

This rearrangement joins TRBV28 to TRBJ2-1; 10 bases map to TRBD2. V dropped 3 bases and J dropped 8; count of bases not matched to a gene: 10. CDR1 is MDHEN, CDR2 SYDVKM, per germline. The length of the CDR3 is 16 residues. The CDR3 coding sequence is TGTGCCAGCAGTTTCCCCCCTAGCGGGGGTGATTATGAGCAGTTCTTC. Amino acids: CASSFPPSGGDYEQFF.

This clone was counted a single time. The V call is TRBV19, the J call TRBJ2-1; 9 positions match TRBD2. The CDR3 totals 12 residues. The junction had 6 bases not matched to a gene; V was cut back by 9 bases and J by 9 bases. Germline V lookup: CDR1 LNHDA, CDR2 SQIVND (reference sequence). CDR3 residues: CASLAGPSEQFF. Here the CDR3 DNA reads TGTGCCAGCCTAGCGGGACCAAGTGAGCAGTTCTTC.

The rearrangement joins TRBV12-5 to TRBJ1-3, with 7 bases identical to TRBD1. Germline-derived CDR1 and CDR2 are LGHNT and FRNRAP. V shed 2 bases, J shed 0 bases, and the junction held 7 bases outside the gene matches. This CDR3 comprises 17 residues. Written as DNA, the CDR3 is TGTGCTAGTGGTTTGCTACACCACAGGGGCTCTGGAAACACCATATATTTT. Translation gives CASGLLHHRGSGNTIYF.

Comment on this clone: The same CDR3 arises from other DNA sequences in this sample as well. CDR3 DNA sequence: TGTGCCAGCAGCTTAGTAGAGGGCAGCTCTGGAAACACCATATATTTT. It codes for CASSLVEGSSGNTIYF. The chain joins TRBV7-2 to TRBJ1-3; the D is unclear. The CDR3 is made up of 16 amino acids. V dropped 1 base and J dropped 0 bases, with 10 bases sitting between them. The germline V gene encodes CDR1 SGHTA and CDR2 FQGNSA.

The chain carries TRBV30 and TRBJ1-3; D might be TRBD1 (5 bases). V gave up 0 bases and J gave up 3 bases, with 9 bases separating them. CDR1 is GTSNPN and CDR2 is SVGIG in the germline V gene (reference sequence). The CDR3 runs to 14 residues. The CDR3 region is CAWSVAGVGNTIYF. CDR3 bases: TGTGCCTGGAGTGTGGCGGGGGTTGGAAACACCATATATTTT. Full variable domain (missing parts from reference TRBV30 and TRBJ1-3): SQTIHQWPATLVQPVGSPLSLECTVEGTSNPNLYWYRQAAGRGLQLLFYSVGIGQISSEVPQNLSASRPQDRQFILSSKKLLLSDSGFYLCAWSVAGVGNTIYFGEGSWLTVV.

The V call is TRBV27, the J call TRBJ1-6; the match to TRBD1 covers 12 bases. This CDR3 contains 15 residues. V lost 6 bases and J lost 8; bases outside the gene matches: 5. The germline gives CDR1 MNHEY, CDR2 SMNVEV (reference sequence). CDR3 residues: CASRPGQGADSPLHF. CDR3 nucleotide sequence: TGTGCCAGCAGACCGGGACAGGGGGCGGATTCACCCCTCCACTTT.

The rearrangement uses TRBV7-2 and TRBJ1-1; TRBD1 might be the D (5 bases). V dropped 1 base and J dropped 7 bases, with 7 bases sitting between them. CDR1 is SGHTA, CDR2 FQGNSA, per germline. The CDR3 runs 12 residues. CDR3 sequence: CASSLGQYEAFF. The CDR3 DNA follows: TGTGCCAGCAGCTTAGGACAGTATGAAGCTTTCTTT.

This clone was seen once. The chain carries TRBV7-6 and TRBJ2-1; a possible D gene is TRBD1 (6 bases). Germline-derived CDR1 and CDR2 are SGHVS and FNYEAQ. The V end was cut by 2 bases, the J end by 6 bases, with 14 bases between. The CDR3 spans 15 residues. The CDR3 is CASSLSRGNVNEQFF. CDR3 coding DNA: TGTGCCAGCAGCTTAAGCAGGGGCAATGTCAATGAGCAGTTCTTC. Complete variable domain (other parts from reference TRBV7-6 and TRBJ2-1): GAGVSQSPRYKVTKRGQDVALRCDPISGHVSLYWYRQALGQGPEFLTYFNYEAQQDKSGLPNDRFSAERPEGSISTLTIQRTEQRDSAMYRCASSLSRGNVNEQFFGPGTRLTVL.

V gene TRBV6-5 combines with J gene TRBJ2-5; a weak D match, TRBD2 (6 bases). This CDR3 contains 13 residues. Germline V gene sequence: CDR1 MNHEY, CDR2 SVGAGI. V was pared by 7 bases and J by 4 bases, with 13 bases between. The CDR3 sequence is CASTPSALETQYF. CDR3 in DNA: TGTGCCAGCACCCCTAGCGCCCTAGAGACCCAGTACTTC.

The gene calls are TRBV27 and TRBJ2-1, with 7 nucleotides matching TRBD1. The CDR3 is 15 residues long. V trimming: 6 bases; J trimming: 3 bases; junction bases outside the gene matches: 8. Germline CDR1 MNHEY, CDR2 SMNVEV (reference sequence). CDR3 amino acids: CASSNPRDSYNEQFF. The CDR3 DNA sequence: TGTGCCAGCAGCAATCCTCGGGACAGCTACAATGAGCAGTTCTTC.

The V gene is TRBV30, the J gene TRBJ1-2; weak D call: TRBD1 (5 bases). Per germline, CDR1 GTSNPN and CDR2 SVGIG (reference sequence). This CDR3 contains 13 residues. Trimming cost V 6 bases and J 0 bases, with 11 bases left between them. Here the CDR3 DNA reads TGTGCCTGCCCGGGGGGGGCTAACTATGGCTACACCTTC. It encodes CACPGGANYGYTF. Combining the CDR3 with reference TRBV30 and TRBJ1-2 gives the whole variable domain SQTIHQWPATLVQPVGSPLSLECTVEGTSNPNLYWYRQAAGRGLQLLFYSVGIGQISSEVPQNLSASRPQDRQFILSSKKLLLSDSGFYLCACPGGANYGYTFGSGTRLTVV.